This TCR beta chain derives from a study of T-cell reconstitution after alpha-beta-depleted transplantation in children. Trimming stripped 10 bases from V and 12 bases from J, with 18 bases between. CDR1 MNHEY and CDR2 SVGAGI come from the germline V gene. This CDR3 is 12 amino acids long. Unique molecular identifiers were used in preparing the TCRbeta library. TCRdb redid the calling of the PCR reads with MiXCR, one entry per CDR3 protein. The sample has some 530,000 distinct CDR3 sequences, around 12% seen once; the top ten hold around 5.8%. The sample holds many counts of this clonotype. This chain links TRBV6-5 with TRBJ2-2; perhaps TRBD1 as D (6 bases). This specimen was PBMCs from the stem cell graft donor, taken from the stem cell graft. This TCR derives from a human donor who donated a stem cell graft to a child with combined immunodeficiency. In DNA, the CDR3 is TGTGCCACGGGTACCGGGACACAAAAGCTGTTTTTT. Residues: CATGTGTQKLFF.